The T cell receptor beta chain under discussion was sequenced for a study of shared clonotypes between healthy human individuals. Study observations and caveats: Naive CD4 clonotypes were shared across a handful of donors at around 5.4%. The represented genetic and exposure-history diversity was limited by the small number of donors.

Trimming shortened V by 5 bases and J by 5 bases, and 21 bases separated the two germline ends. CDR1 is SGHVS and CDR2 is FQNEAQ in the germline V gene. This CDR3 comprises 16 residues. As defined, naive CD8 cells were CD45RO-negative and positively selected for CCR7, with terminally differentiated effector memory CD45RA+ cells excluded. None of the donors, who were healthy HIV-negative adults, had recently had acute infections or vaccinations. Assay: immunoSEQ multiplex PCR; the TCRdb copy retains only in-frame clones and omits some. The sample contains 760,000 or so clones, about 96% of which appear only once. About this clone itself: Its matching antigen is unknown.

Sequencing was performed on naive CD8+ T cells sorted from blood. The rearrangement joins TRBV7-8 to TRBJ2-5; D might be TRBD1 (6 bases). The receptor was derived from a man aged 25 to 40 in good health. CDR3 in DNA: TGTGCCAGCAGCCACTATTCTATGAGGGGGACGGAGACCCAGTACTTC. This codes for CASSHYSMRGTETQYF.